These 28 T cell receptor beta chains were sequenced from one sample in a study of T cell responses to AZD1222 COVID-19 vaccine. Libraries were prepared by immunoSEQ multiplex PCR; TCRdb keeps only in-frame clonotypes and omits some of them. The table shows 100,000 or so clones, with nearly 90% occurring only once. The sequenced sample was peripheral blood, obtained 28 days after the second AZD1222 dose. These receptors came from an adult who received the AZD1222 COVID-19 vaccine.

This chain connects TRBV7-9 to TRBJ2-7, with 8 bases fitting TRBD1. The CDR3 is 14 amino acids. V gave up 7 bases and J gave up 5 bases; unmatched junction bases: 10. Germline lookup yields CDR1 SEHNR and CDR2 FQNEAQ (reference sequence). CDR3 sequence (DNA): TGTGCCAGCACATCCGGACAGGGTATCGACGAGCAGTACTTC. Protein sequence: CASTSGQGIDEQYF. Filled out from reference TRBV7-9 and TRBJ2-7, the complete variable domain reads DTGVSQNPRHKITKRGQNVTFRCDPISEHNRLYWYRQTLGQGPEFLTYFQNEAQLEKSRLLSDRFSAERPKGSFSTLEIQRTEQGDSAMYLCASTSGQGIDEQYFGPGTRLTVT.

The gene calls are TRBV7-2 and TRBJ2-1, with 9 positions matching TRBD2. This CDR3 region has 15 residues. V trimming: 4 bases; J trimming: 6 bases; junction bases outside the gene matches: 7. Germline values: CDR1 SGHTA, CDR2 FQGNSA. In DNA form, the CDR3 reads TGTGCCAGCAGCTCGGCTAGCGGGACGGTCAATGAGCAGTTCTTC. It encodes CASSSASGTVNEQFF.

J is TRBJ2-5 and V is TRBV15, with D maybe TRBD1 (6 bases). V lost 8 bases and J 0 bases, leaving 10 bases between the germline ends. Germline CDR1 reads LNHNV; CDR2 reads YYDKDF (reference sequence). CDR3 length equals 13 residues. CDR3 in DNA: TGTGCCACCTCACAGGGCTACCAAGAGACCCAGTACTTC. This codes for CATSQGYQETQYF.

The chain carries TRBV10-3 and TRBJ2-7, with TRBD2 identical over 10 bases. CDR1 is ENHRY, CDR2 SYGVKD, per germline. The CDR3 totals 16 residues. V shed 0 bases and J 4 bases; nucleotides not matched to a gene: 6. In nucleotides, the CDR3 is TGTGCCATCAGTGAGTCCCCGGGACTAGCGAATTACGAGCAGTACTTC. Protein sequence: CAISESPGLANYEQYF.

This clone was detected once. The chain is built from TRBV7-2 and TRBJ1-6; TRBD1 is a possible D gene (5 bases). The V gene's germline CDR1 is SGHTA and CDR2 FQGNSA. The length of the CDR3 is 15 residues. V lost 4 bases, J lost 9 bases, and 16 bases lay in between. The CDR3 here is CASSSIPTGASPLHF. The CDR3 DNA is TGTGCCAGCAGCTCCATACCCACTGGGGCTTCACCCCTCCACTTT.

The chain has TRBV7-2 and TRBJ1-3, with a tentative D call TRBD1 (6 bases). The germline V gene encodes CDR1 SGHTA and CDR2 FQGNSA. This CDR3 contains 15 residues. V was trimmed by 6 bases and J by 0 bases, leaving 12 bases between them. CDR3 residues: CASSNRVISGNTIYF. The CDR3 bases are TGTGCCAGCAGTAACAGGGTTATCTCTGGAAACACCATATATTTT.

The chain joins TRBV19 to TRBJ1-5, with no clear D. Germline V CDR1 and CDR2: LNHDA, SQIVND (reference sequence). V lost 4 bases and J 5 bases, leaving 9 bases between the germline ends. CDR3 length equals 13 residues. The CDR3 coding sequence is TGTGCCAGTAGTAGGGGAGCTGATCAGCCCCAGCATTTT. Protein sequence: CASSRGADQPQHF.

J is TRBJ2-7 and V is TRBV5-6, with D uncertain. The V and J ends lost 4 bases and 2 bases respectively, with 10 bases between them. CDR3 length: 13 amino acids. CDR1 is SGHDT and CDR2 is YYEEEE in the germline V gene. This CDR3 is CASSVHGAYEQYF. The CDR3 DNA follows: TGTGCCAGCAGCGTCCACGGTGCCTACGAGCAGTACTTC.

The V call is TRBV2, the J call TRBJ2-3; 13 bases fit TRBD2. V was pared by 6 bases and J by 4 bases, with 7 bases of the junction left unmatched. Germline values: CDR1 SNHLY, CDR2 FYNNEI. This CDR3 spans 16 amino acids. CDR3 protein: CASRTWTSGSADTQYF. CDR3 coding DNA: TGTGCCAGCAGGACATGGACTAGCGGGAGCGCAGATACGCAGTATTTT.

The V and J genes are TRBV2 and TRBJ1-5, with TRBD1 matching 11 bases. The CDR3 sequence is 16 residues long. With V trimmed by 8 bases and J by 2 bases, 8 bases remained unmatched. CDR1 is SNHLY and CDR2 is FYNNEI in the germline V gene. The CDR3 DNA sequence: TGTGCCAGCCGGGGGGACAGGGGGGTGGGCAATCAGCCCCAGCATTTT. It is translated as CASRGDRGVGNQPQHF.

The rearrangement uses TRBV19 and TRBJ1-6, with TRBD1 matching over 7 bases. Per the germline V gene, CDR1 is LNHDA and CDR2 is SQIVND (reference sequence). The ends lost 4 bases at V and 10 bases at J; junction bases unmatched: 4. The CDR3 has 13 residues. The CDR3 nucleotides are TGTGCCAGTAGTACGGGACAGAGCTCACCCCTCCACTTT. This encodes CASSTGQSSPLHF.

The chain joins TRBV29-1 to TRBJ2-3; D not resolved. This CDR3 has 12 residues. V was clipped by 7 bases and J by 0 bases, with 8 bases between them. CDR1 and CDR2 from the germline V gene are SQVTM and ANQGSEA. The CDR3 spells CSATLSTDTQYF. CDR3 coding DNA: TGCAGCGCCACCCTAAGCACAGATACGCAGTATTTT.

This chain joins TRBV20-1 and TRBJ1-5, with no clear D. Germline CDR1 reads DFQATT; CDR2 reads SNEGSKA (reference sequence). Trimming stripped 3 bases from V and 4 bases from J, with 13 bases between. This CDR3 spans 14 amino acids. Written as DNA, the CDR3 is TGCAGTGCTAGTTCCGGGTTTGGGAATCAGCCCCAGCATTTT. Amino acid sequence: CSASSGFGNQPQHF.

The V gene is TRBV7-3, the J gene TRBJ2-2; TRBD2 matches at 9 bases. The germline V gene has CDR1 SGHTA and CDR2 FQGTGA. The CDR3 loop spans 16 amino acids. V shed 3 bases and J 5 bases; nucleotides not matched to a gene: 7. The CDR3 sequence is CASSFGRLAGTGELFF. The CDR3 bases are TGTGCCAGCAGCTTCGGGAGGCTAGCGGGGACCGGGGAGCTGTTTTTT.

CDR3 DNA sequence: TGCGCCAGCAGTGAAGCGAGAGGAACTAGCACAGATACGCAGTATTTT. This sequence encodes CASSEARGTSTDTQYF. The rearrangement joins TRBV10-2 to TRBJ2-3, with unresolved D. The CDR3 sequence is 16 residues long. V was cut by 3 bases and J by 0 bases, with 13 bases left in between. Germline lookup yields CDR1 WSHSY and CDR2 SAAADI.

This clone was counted a single time. V is TRBV27 and J is TRBJ2-5; D is perhaps TRBD1 (5 bases). Germline CDR1 and CDR2: MNHEY and SMNVEV (reference sequence). This CDR3 spans 15 amino acids. V lost 4 bases, J lost 3 bases, and 15 bases lay in between. CDR3 in amino acids: CASSSILAGKETQYF. The CDR3 bases are TGTGCCAGCAGTTCCATTTTGGCAGGGAAAGAGACCCAGTACTTC.

The chain has TRBV13 and TRBJ2-7; D is unresolved. CDR3 size: 13 residues. CDR1 and CDR2 from the germline V gene are PRHDT and FYEKMQ (reference sequence). Deletions cut 5 bases from V and 2 bases from J, with 10 bases between. The DNA of the CDR3 is TGTGCCAGCAGCCCCCCTGGGCCCTACGAGCAGTACTTC. The encoded protein is CASSPPGPYEQYF. Variable domain in full (rest from reference TRBV13 and TRBJ2-7): AAGVIQSPRHLIKEKRETATLKCYPIPRHDTVYWYQQGPGQDPQFLISFYEKMQSDKGSIPDRFSAQQFSDYHSELNMSSLELGDSALYFCASSPPGPYEQYFGPGTRLTVT.

V is TRBV6-1 and J is TRBJ2-6, with D hard to call. V lost 0 bases and J 0 bases, leaving 9 bases between the germline ends. CDR1 MNHNS and CDR2 SASEGT come from the germline V gene. CDR3 size: 17 residues. The DNA for the CDR3 is TGTGCCAGCAGTGAAGCGGTGCAGTACTCTGGGGCCAACGTCCTGACTTTC. It translates to CASSEAVQYSGANVLTF.

The chain recombines TRBV7-8 with TRBJ1-3; 7 bases are shared with TRBD1. Trimming cost V 4 bases and J 0 bases; bases outside gene matches: 6. The CDR3 runs to 16 residues. Germline V gene sequence: CDR1 SGHVS, CDR2 FQNEAQ. The DNA of the CDR3 is TGTGCCAGCAGCTCCCAGACAGGGAACTCTGGAAACACCATATATTTT. It specifies CASSSQTGNSGNTIYF.

The table lists this clone with a few counts. The chain carries TRBV2 and TRBJ2-7, with D unclear. V lost 11 bases and J lost 2, with 13 bases in between. The CDR3 runs to 12 residues. The V gene's germline CDR1 is SNHLY and CDR2 FYNNEI. CDR3 coding DNA: TGTGCCGGAGCGACGGACGCCTACGAGCAGTACTTC. Protein sequence: CAGATDAYEQYF.

V usage is TRBV7-3 and J usage is TRBJ2-1, with 7 bases aligning to TRBD2. Germline CDR1 reads SGHTA; CDR2 reads FQGTGA. The length of the CDR3 is 14 residues. V dropped 6 bases and J dropped 4; count of bases not matched to a gene: 6. In nucleotides, the CDR3 is TGTGCCAGCAGAGCTCCGGGGGGTTACAATGAGCAGTTCTTC. It is translated as CASRAPGGYNEQFF. The variable domain in full, completed from reference TRBV7-3 and TRBJ2-1, reads GAGVSQTPSNKVTEKGKYVELRCDPISGHTALYWYRQSLGQGPEFLIYFQGTGAADDSGLPNDRFFAVRPEGSVSTLKIQRTERGDSAVYLCASRAPGGYNEQFFGPGTRLTVL.

V gene TRBV4-2 combines with J gene TRBJ1-5, with TRBD1 identical over 8 bases. Germline CDR1 and CDR2: LGHNA and YNFKEQ. The CDR3 loop spans 18 amino acids. Trimming removed 0 bases from V and 2 bases from J; junction bases left unmatched: 9. This CDR3 is CASSQDSAGGLGNQPQHF. For the CDR3, the DNA is TGTGCCAGCAGCCAAGATTCAGCAGGGGGCTTAGGCAATCAGCCCCAGCATTTT.

The genes are TRBV21-1 and TRBJ1-5; the table names TRBD1, a call not compared with the DNA. TRBV21-1 is noted as a pseudogene. The CDR3 is 14 amino acids. The CDR3 region is CASSGTGRGQPQHF. For the CDR3, the DNA is TGTGCCAGCAGCGGGACAGGGCGGGGGCAGCCCCAGCATTTT.

The gene calls are TRBV28 and TRBJ1-2; the match to TRBD1 covers 10 bases. The CDR3 is 14 amino acids. The V and J ends lost 6 bases and 7 bases, in that order; junction bases with no gene match: 8. Germline assignment: CDR1 MDHEN and CDR2 SYDVKM. The CDR3 coding sequence is TGTGCCAGCAGATTGGACAGGGGGTTTGGTGGCTACACCTTC. Protein sequence: CASRLDRGFGGYTF.

V usage is TRBV2 and J usage is TRBJ2-2; D remains unclear. CDR3 length equals 12 residues. V lost 6 bases to trimming and J lost 4 bases, with 6 bases between them. Germline loops: CDR1 SNHLY, CDR2 FYNNEI. CDR3 DNA sequence: TGTGCCAGCAGGGTGGGCACCGGGGAGCTGTTTTTT. Protein sequence: CASRVGTGELFF.

The chain couples TRBV7-3 to TRBJ2-1; 11 bases fit TRBD2. This CDR3 has 16 amino acids. The V gene end was trimmed by 5 bases and the J gene end by 6 bases; junction bases not matched to a gene: 9. CDR1 and CDR2 (germline): SGHTA, FQGTGA. This CDR3 reads CASSAPRLAGFNEQFF. CDR3 in DNA: TGTGCCAGCAGCGCCCCACGACTAGCGGGATTCAATGAGCAGTTCTTC.

This sequence joins TRBV28 and TRBJ1-4; possible D gene TRBD1, 6 bases. V lost 4 bases and J 10 bases, leaving 13 bases between the germline ends. Germline loops: CDR1 MDHEN, CDR2 SYDVKM. This CDR3 contains 13 residues. The CDR3 loop is CASSSIRGGKLFF. The DNA for the CDR3 is TGTGCCAGCAGTTCCATCAGGGGTGGAAAACTGTTTTTT. The full variable domain, its missing parts supplied by reference TRBV28 and TRBJ1-4, is DVKVTQSSRYLVKRTGEKVFLECVQDMDHENMFWYRQDPGLGLRLIYFSYDVKMKEKGDIPEGYSVSREKKERFSLILESASTNQTSMYLCASSSIRGGKLFFGSGTQLSVL.

Note on this clone: The sample contains more than one DNA sequence encoding this CDR3. The chain couples TRBV5-1 to TRBJ1-2; D uncertain. Per germline, CDR1 SGHRS and CDR2 YFSETQ. The CDR3 has 13 residues. V lost 0 bases, J lost 1 base, and 4 bases lay in between. The CDR3 reads CASSLEGNYGYTF. CDR3 coding DNA: TGCGCCAGCAGCTTGGAAGGTAACTATGGCTACACCTTC.